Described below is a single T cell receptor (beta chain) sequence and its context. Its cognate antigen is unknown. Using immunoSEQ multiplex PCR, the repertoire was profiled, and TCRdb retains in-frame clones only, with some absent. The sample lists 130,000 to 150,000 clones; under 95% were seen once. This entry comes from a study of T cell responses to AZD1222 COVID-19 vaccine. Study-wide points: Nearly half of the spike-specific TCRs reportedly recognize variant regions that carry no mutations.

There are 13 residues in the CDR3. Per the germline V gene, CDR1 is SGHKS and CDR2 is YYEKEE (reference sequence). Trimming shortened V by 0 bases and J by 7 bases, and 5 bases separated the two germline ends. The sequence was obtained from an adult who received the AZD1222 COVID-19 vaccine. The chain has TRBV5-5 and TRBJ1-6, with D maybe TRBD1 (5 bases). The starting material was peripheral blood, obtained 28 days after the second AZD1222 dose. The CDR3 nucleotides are TGTGCCAGCAGCTTGGGACAGAATTCACCCCTCCACTTT. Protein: CASSLGQNSPLHF.